The 27 T cell receptor beta chains reported below all come from one sample, sequenced in a study of PD-L1 blockade in urothelial cancer. Time point here: pretreatment peripheral blood. Sequencing used immunoSEQ multiplex PCR; TCRdb keeps in-frame clones, though not all of them. The data show some 44,000 clones, more than 75% seen once. The source material was PBMCs, sampled around atezolizumab (anti-PD-L1) treatment. These receptors came from a man aged 60-69 years with urothelial cancer.

This clone was detected only a few times. The chain links TRBV10-3 to TRBJ1-1, with D possibly being TRBD1 (5 bases). Trimming stripped 11 bases from V and 1 base from J, with 8 bases between. The CDR3 is 11 amino acids. From germline, CDR1 is ENHRY and CDR2 SYGVKD. Here the CDR3 reads CASQENTEAFF. The CDR3 nucleotides are TGTGCCTCACAGGAGAACACTGAAGCTTTCTTT.

This clone is medium-sized within its sample. The chain has TRBV2 and TRBJ2-7, with a possible D match to TRBD1 (6 bases). V was cut by 6 bases and J by 5 bases, with 17 bases left in between. Germline V lookup: CDR1 SNHLY, CDR2 FYNNEI. The CDR3 totals 14 residues. CDR3 nucleotide sequence: TGTGCCAGCAGCCCGATGACAGGTATGGACGAGCAGTACTTC. It translates to CASSPMTGMDEQYF.

The CDR3 region is CASSPLGHYEQYF. The CDR3, as DNA: TGTGCCAGCAGCCCGCTGGGCCATTACGAGCAGTACTTC. The chain links TRBV7-9 to TRBJ2-7, with D unresolved. The CDR3 totals 13 residues. CDR1 is SEHNR, CDR2 FQNEAQ, per germline (reference sequence). The V end lost 5 bases, the J end lost 4 bases, and 12 bases lay between the germline ends.

CDR3 DNA: TGTGCCAGCAGCGGCAAGACCCGTTACGGTACGGGTACTGAAGCTTTCTTT. Translated: CASSGKTRYGTGTEAFF. The rearrangement joins TRBV7-2 to TRBJ1-1, with no clear D. The CDR3 spans 17 residues. The V and J ends lost 5 bases and 5 bases respectively, with 24 bases between them. Germline lookup yields CDR1 SGHTA and CDR2 FQGNSA. Full variable domain (rest looked up from reference TRBV7-2 and TRBJ1-1): GAGVSQSPSNKVTEKGKDVELRCDPISGHTALYWYRQSLGQGLEFLIYFQGNSAPDKSGLPSDRFSAERTGGSVSTLTIQRTQQEDSAVYLCASSGKTRYGTGTEAFFGQGTRLTVV.

The chain employs TRBV6-5 and TRBJ1-2; TRBD1 matches 7 bases. Germline V CDR1 and CDR2: MNHEY, SVGAGI. This CDR3 region has 13 residues. V shed 6 bases, J shed 5 bases, and the junction held 6 bases outside the gene matches. Written as DNA, the CDR3 is TGTGCCAGCAGGCCGGGACAGACATATGGCTACACCTTC. It codes for CASRPGQTYGYTF.

This clone has only a few counts. The V and J genes are TRBV27 and TRBJ2-2; 9 positions agree with TRBD1. The CDR3 length is 17 residues. After removal of 7 bases from V and 5 bases from J, the junction contained 14 bases not matched to a gene. CDR1 is MNHEY and CDR2 is SMNVEV in the germline V gene (reference sequence). CDR3 sequence: CASIITGGLARTGELFF. In DNA, the CDR3 is TGTGCCAGCATTATCACAGGGGGCCTTGCTCGTACCGGGGAGCTGTTTTTT.

This clone was counted ten times or more. The rearrangement uses TRBV19 and TRBJ1-2, with D uncertain. Germline CDR1 LNHDA, CDR2 SQIVND (reference sequence). V lost 1 base and J lost 10, with 22 bases in between. This CDR3 contains 16 residues. The CDR3 nucleotides read TGTGCCAGTAGTATAGCCCCAAAAAGCGGGATTGGAGCCTACACCTTC. Its translation is CASSIAPKSGIGAYTF.

In its sample, this clone ranks as medium-sized. The gene calls are TRBV28 and TRBJ2-7, with D possibly matching TRBD1 (6 bases). CDR1 MDHEN and CDR2 SYDVKM come from the germline V gene. V lost 7 bases, J lost 3 bases, and 13 bases lay in between. This CDR3 contains 13 residues. CDR3 nucleotide sequence: TGTGCCAGCAACTCAGGGGCTTTCTACGAGCAGTACTTC. This sequence encodes CASNSGAFYEQYF. Together with reference TRBV28 and TRBJ2-7, the CDR3 gives the full variable domain: DVKVTQSSRYLVKRTGEKVFLECVQDMDHENMFWYRQDPGLGLRLIYFSYDVKMKEKGDIPEGYSVSREKKERFSLILESASTNQTSMYLCASNSGAFYEQYFGPGTRLTVT.

The chain uses TRBV29-1 and TRBJ2-2; 12 nucleotides agree with TRBD1. The length of the CDR3 is 14 residues. J lost 7 bases, V lost 5 bases, and 5 bases had no gene match. Germline lookup yields CDR1 SQVTM and CDR2 ANQGSEA. CDR3 coding DNA: TGCAGCGTTTCGGGACAGGGGGCTAACGGGGAGCTGTTTTTT. Its protein product is CSVSGQGANGELFF.

The chain recombines TRBV19 with TRBJ2-2; D gene unclear. Germline V gene data show CDR1 as LNHDA and CDR2 as SQIVND (reference sequence). Trimming removed 6 bases from V and 0 bases from J, with 11 bases in between. The CDR3 has 15 amino acids. CDR3 residues: CASSFSPTNTGELFF. The CDR3 DNA reads as TGTGCCAGTAGCTTTTCCCCTACGAACACCGGGGAGCTGTTTTTT.

The chain carries TRBV30 and TRBJ2-7; perhaps TRBD2 as D (5 bases). The CDR3 length is 14 residues. V was shortened by 4 bases and J by 0 bases, with 13 bases between the two germline ends. CDR1 is GTSNPN and CDR2 is SVGIG in the germline V gene (reference sequence). This CDR3 is CAWNEGALSYEQYF. CDR3 DNA sequence: TGTGCCTGGAACGAGGGAGCCCTCTCCTACGAGCAGTACTTC.

The chain is built from TRBV2 and TRBJ1-1; TRBD1 matches 9 bases. Trimming removed 4 bases from V and 0 bases from J; junction bases left unmatched: 6. The CDR3 sequence is 16 residues long. Germline CDR1 reads SNHLY; CDR2 reads FYNNEI. The CDR3 loop is CASSVGTGTMNTEAFF. Here the CDR3 DNA reads TGTGCCAGCAGTGTCGGGACAGGGACCATGAACACTGAAGCTTTCTTT.

The sample holds one count of this clone. The V gene is TRBV5-1, the J gene TRBJ2-7, with 13 bases that match TRBD2. The CDR3 consists of 17 residues. V lost 2 bases, J lost 3 bases, and 8 bases stayed unmatched. In germline, CDR1 is SGHRS, CDR2 YFSETQ. CDR3 in amino acids: CASSFGLAGALIYEQYF. CDR3 in DNA: TGCGCCAGCAGCTTTGGACTAGCGGGGGCCCTGATCTACGAGCAGTACTTC.

The chain is built from TRBV29-1 and TRBJ2-3; weak D call: TRBD2 (5 bases). Germline V gene lookup returns CDR1 SQVTM and CDR2 ANQGSEA. The CDR3 length is 14 residues. Trimming left V 4 bases short and J 0 bases short, with 11 bases between. The DNA for the CDR3 is TGCAGCGTTGCCCCGGGATCTAGCACAGATACGCAGTATTTT. Translated, it gives CSVAPGSSTDTQYF.

This chain uses TRBV10-3 with TRBJ2-7, with 10 nucleotides matching TRBD1. The CDR3 loop spans 18 amino acids. Looked up from germline, CDR1 is ENHRY and CDR2 is SYGVKD. V lost 4 bases and J lost 1; bases outside the gene matches: 13. The CDR3 bases are TGTGCCATCAGTGGAGGGCAGGGGGGACAGGGGCTTTCCTACGAGCAGTACTTC. Protein product: CAISGGQGGQGLSYEQYF.

This clone showed up just a few times. The chain employs TRBV18 and TRBJ1-2; no definite D call. CDR3 length: 14 residues. Germline assignment: CDR1 KGHSH and CDR2 LQKENI. V lost 4 bases, J lost 4 bases, and 13 bases lay in between. The CDR3 loop is CASSLEEGGYGYTF. The DNA of the CDR3 is TGTGCCAGCTCACTAGAAGAGGGAGGCTATGGCTACACCTTC.

This clone was counted a single time. The gene calls are TRBV10-2 and TRBJ1-3; no firm D call. The CDR3 is 15 amino acids. CDR1 is WSHSY and CDR2 is SAAADI in the germline V gene. V dropped 0 bases and J dropped 4 bases, with 10 bases sitting between them. The CDR3 nucleotides read TGCGCCAGCAGTGAGTCCCCGAGGCGGGGAAACACCATATATTTT. It is translated as CASSESPRRGNTIYF.

The chain joins TRBV2 to TRBJ2-3; TRBD2 aligns across 11 bases. The CDR3 covers 15 residues. V lost 4 bases, J lost 6 bases, and 6 bases stayed unmatched. Germline loops: CDR1 SNHLY, CDR2 FYNNEI. The CDR3 loop is CASSVLAGGTDTQYF. CDR3 nucleotide sequence: TGTGCCAGCAGTGTTCTAGCGGGAGGTACGGATACGCAGTATTTT.

The genes are TRBV28 and TRBJ1-3, with 7 bases lining up with TRBD1. Looked up from germline, CDR1 is MDHEN and CDR2 is SYDVKM. The V and J ends lost 2 bases and 3 bases, in that order; junction bases with no gene match: 10. The CDR3 is 17 amino acids. The CDR3 DNA reads as TGTGCCAGCAGTTTAGGCGGAGGGGGGACAGTTGGAAACACCATATATTTT. Encoded protein: CASSLGGGGTVGNTIYF. Drawing the rest from reference TRBV28 and TRBJ1-3, the complete variable domain is DVKVTQSSRYLVKRTGEKVFLECVQDMDHENMFWYRQDPGLGLRLIYFSYDVKMKEKGDIPEGYSVSREKKERFSLILESASTNQTSMYLCASSLGGGGTVGNTIYFGEGSWLTVV.

The chain is built from TRBV28 and TRBJ1-6; the D is unclear. V lost 1 base, J lost 0 bases, and 7 bases lay in between. The germline gives CDR1 MDHEN, CDR2 SYDVKM. The CDR3 loop spans 16 amino acids. This chain's CDR3 is CASSLLSSSYNSPLHF. Here the CDR3 DNA reads TGTGCCAGCAGTTTATTATCCAGCTCCTATAATTCACCCCTCCACTTT. The whole variable domain, filled in from reference TRBV28 and TRBJ1-6, reads DVKVTQSSRYLVKRTGEKVFLECVQDMDHENMFWYRQDPGLGLRLIYFSYDVKMKEKGDIPEGYSVSREKKERFSLILESASTNQTSMYLCASSLLSSSYNSPLHFGNGTRLTVT.

The chain joins TRBV5-1 to TRBJ1-4; D may be TRBD1 (6 bases). With 0 bases removed from V and 10 bases from J, the gap between germline ends came to 13 bases. This CDR3 spans 14 amino acids. Germline CDR1 reads SGHRS; CDR2 reads YFSETQ. CDR3 in DNA: TGCGCCAGCAGCTTGGACAGGGTCGGCGGAAAACTGTTTTTT. Amino acid sequence: CASSLDRVGGKLFF.

V and J are TRBV29-1 and TRBJ2-1, with 12 bases lining up with TRBD2. With 7 bases clipped from V and 5 bases from J, the junction kept 12 bases outside the gene matches. The CDR3 is made up of 16 amino acids. Germline CDR1 and CDR2: SQVTM and ANQGSEA. The CDR3 coding sequence is TGCAGCGCCCCGGGACTAGCGGGCCTACTAGACAATGAGCAGTTCTTC. Residues: CSAPGLAGLLDNEQFF.

This clone was detected many times. This chain connects TRBV30 to TRBJ1-2; D remains unclear. The CDR3 is 10 residues long. V gave up 5 bases and J gave up 5 bases, with 6 bases separating them. CDR1 is GTSNPN and CDR2 is SVGIG in the germline V gene (reference sequence). The CDR3 sequence is CAWGDYGYTF. DNA of the CDR3: TGTGCCTGGGGAGATTATGGCTACACCTTC.

The chain couples TRBV4-2 to TRBJ1-1; D possibly corresponds to TRBD1 (6 bases). The length of the CDR3 is 14 residues. Looked up from germline, CDR1 is LGHNA and CDR2 is YNFKEQ. V was pared by 3 bases and J by 0 bases, with 8 bases between. The CDR3 spells CASSHRGMNTEAFF. For the CDR3, the DNA is TGTGCCAGCAGCCACAGGGGAATGAACACTGAAGCTTTCTTT.

The rearrangement links TRBV7-2 to TRBJ1-1; D is possibly TRBD1 (5 bases). The CDR3 length is 13 residues. CDR1 and CDR2 from the germline V gene are SGHTA and FQGNSA. Trimming pared 3 bases from V and 3 bases from J, leaving 8 bases between. CDR3 DNA: TGTGCCAGCAGCTTTGGCAGGGACACTGAAGCTTTCTTT. This gives the protein CASSFGRDTEAFF. The full variable domain, its missing parts supplied by reference TRBV7-2 and TRBJ1-1, is GAGVSQSPSNKVTEKGKDVELRCDPISGHTALYWYRQSLGQGLEFLIYFQGNSAPDKSGLPSDRFSAERTGGSVSTLTIQRTQQEDSAVYLCASSFGRDTEAFFGQGTRLTVV.

The table lists this clone with a count of one. The V and J genes are TRBV7-8 and TRBJ2-3; TRBD1 is a possible D gene (6 bases). Trimming pared 1 base from V and 2 bases from J, leaving 10 bases between. There are 15 residues in the CDR3. Germline V gives CDR1 SGHVS, CDR2 FQNEAQ. CDR3 residues: CASSLGTAYTDTQYF. The CDR3 DNA reads as TGTGCCAGCAGCTTAGGGACAGCCTACACAGATACGCAGTATTTT.

This chain joins TRBV11-3 and TRBJ2-7; the D gene is possibly TRBD2 (5 bases). Between the trimmed V and J ends, which lost 0 bases and 4 bases, there was a span of 7 bases. Germline CDR1 reads SGHNT; CDR2 reads YENEEA. CDR3 length: 13 residues. CDR3 protein: CASSLETGYEQYF. CDR3 in DNA: TGTGCCAGCAGCTTAGAGACGGGATACGAGCAGTACTTC.